This entry lists 24 T cell receptor beta chains sequenced from one sample in a study of T cell responses to AZD1222 COVID-19 vaccine. The protocol was immunoSEQ multiplex PCR, while the TCRdb copy is restricted to in-frame clones and leaves out a portion. Here the sample spans 75,000 to 85,000 clones, approximately 90% being singletons. This specimen was peripheral blood, taken on day 0 of AZD1222 vaccination. These receptors were collected from an adult in good health.

V gene TRBV27 combines with J gene TRBJ2-3; D not resolved. The CDR3 has 11 amino acids. CDR1 is MNHEY, CDR2 SMNVEV, per germline (reference sequence). The germline V and J ends were trimmed by 5 bases and 6 bases, with 6 bases remaining between them. The CDR3 nucleotides read TGTGCCAGCAGTAATTCCGATACGCAGTATTTT. It yields the protein CASSNSDTQYF.

The gene calls are TRBV2 and TRBJ2-2; TRBD1 matches at 7 bases. Germline V gene data show CDR1 as SNHLY and CDR2 as FYNNEI. The V segment lost 5 bases and the J segment 5 bases; nucleotides outside the gene matches: 2. The CDR3 has 13 residues. CDR3: CASSRTGTGELFF. DNA for the CDR3: TGTGCCAGCAGTCGGACAGGTACCGGGGAGCTGTTTTTT.

The rearrangement links TRBV3-1 (or the pseudogene TRBV3-2) to TRBJ2-6; 7 bases agree with TRBD1. Losses at the gene ends were 6 bases for V and 4 bases for J; bases not matched to a gene: 9. CDR1 is LGHDT, CDR2 YNNKEL, per germline (reference sequence). This CDR3 region has 16 residues. This CDR3 is CASSLTGDPGANVLTF. CDR3 bases: TGTGCCAGCAGTCTCACAGGGGATCCAGGGGCCAACGTCCTGACTTTC.

The rearrangement uses TRBV5-5 and TRBJ1-5; tentative D call: TRBD1 (5 bases). Germline V CDR1 and CDR2: SGHKS, YYEKEE (reference sequence). The V end was cut by 4 bases, the J end by 7 bases, with 18 bases between. CDR3 length equals 15 residues. The CDR3 DNA sequence: TGTGCCAGCAGCAGGGACCCTTCGCGTGGACAGCCCCAGCATTTT. This codes for CASSRDPSRGQPQHF.

The rearrangement joins TRBV3-1 (or the pseudogene TRBV3-2) to TRBJ1-2; no definite D call. V lost 4 bases and J lost 2, with 20 bases in between. Germline V gene data show CDR1 as LGHDT and CDR2 as YNNKEL (reference sequence). The CDR3 covers 17 residues. The CDR3 DNA sequence: TGTGCCAGCAGCCGAGGGATGGGCAGCCGTCAAAACTATGGCTACACCTTC. It codes for CASSRGMGSRQNYGYTF.

This clone was observed a few times. The rearrangement uses TRBV19 and TRBJ1-2; D remains ambiguous. This CDR3 region has 13 residues. V lost 9 bases and J lost 5, with 16 bases in between. Looked up from germline, CDR1 is LNHDA and CDR2 is SQIVND (reference sequence). In DNA, the CDR3 is TGTGCCAGCAGTGAGGTGGAGCCGTATGGCTACACCTTC. Translating gives CASSEVEPYGYTF.

This clone was detected a few times. The chain has TRBV7-2 and TRBJ1-3; 7 nucleotides match TRBD1. The CDR3 length is 16 residues. Germline CDR1 reads SGHTA; CDR2 reads FQGNSA. The V and J ends lost 2 bases and 4 bases, in that order; junction bases with no gene match: 8. The CDR3 nucleotides read TGTGCCAGCAGCTTATCTGGGACAGAGAGGGGAAACACCATATATTTT. Its translation is CASSLSGTERGNTIYF.

This clone was seen just once. The chain uses TRBV5-8 and TRBJ1-1; D is ambiguous. V lost 3 bases, J lost 0 bases, and 12 bases lay in between. Germline V lookup: CDR1 SGHTS, CDR2 YDEGEE. The CDR3 spans 15 residues. Here the CDR3 DNA reads TGTGCCAGCAGCTACTCCGGGAATTTGAACACTGAAGCTTTCTTT. Its translation: CASSYSGNLNTEAFF.

The chain couples TRBV4-1 to TRBJ1-2, with D unresolved. The CDR3 extends over 13 amino acids. The germline V and J ends were trimmed by 2 bases and 4 bases, with 8 bases remaining between them. Germline assignment: CDR1 MGHRA and CDR2 YSYEKL. The CDR3 bases are TGCGCCAGCAGCCAACCTTACAGCTATGGCTACACCTTC. It translates to CASSQPYSYGYTF.

V is TRBV29-1 and J is TRBJ2-7, with TRBD1 matching over 8 bases. CDR3 length: 13 residues. Germline loops: CDR1 SQVTM, CDR2 ANQGSEA. The junction had 9 bases not matched to a gene; V was cut back by 8 bases and J by 3 bases. The CDR3 nucleotides read TGCAGCTATCTTGGCGACAGGGGCTACGAGCAGTACTTC. Its protein is CSYLGDRGYEQYF.

The gene calls are TRBV6-5 and TRBJ2-7; the match to TRBD2 covers 13 bases. Per germline, CDR1 MNHEY and CDR2 SVGAGI. This CDR3 has 15 residues. J gave up 3 bases and V 6 bases, and 5 bases lay outside the gene matches. CDR3 DNA: TGTGCCAGCAGACCCGGACTAGCGGGGGACTACGAGCAGTACTTC. Translated: CASRPGLAGDYEQYF.

In its sample, this clone was seen once. The V and J genes are TRBV13 and TRBJ2-1; D is undetermined. The CDR3 is 11 amino acids. Per germline, CDR1 PRHDT and CDR2 FYEKMQ (reference sequence). Trimming removed 3 bases from V and 3 bases from J, with 0 bases in between. CDR3: CASSFYNEQFF. In nucleotides, the CDR3 is TGTGCCAGCAGCTTCTACAATGAGCAGTTCTTC.

The chain has TRBV28 and TRBJ2-2; 8 bases agree with TRBD2. CDR3 size: 16 residues. V was clipped by 5 bases and J by 6 bases; unmatched bases: 11. Germline V lookup: CDR1 MDHEN, CDR2 SYDVKM. The CDR3 region is CASSTLGLGFAGELFF. CDR3 sequence (DNA): TGTGCCAGCAGTACGTTGGGACTAGGGTTCGCCGGGGAGCTGTTTTTT.

The J gene is TRBJ2-2, the V gene TRBV11-3, with D tentatively TRBD2 (6 bases). The CDR3 covers 12 residues. Trimming removed 3 bases from V and 7 bases from J, with 6 bases in between. The germline V gene encodes CDR1 SGHNT and CDR2 YENEEA. The CDR3 bases are TGTGCCAGCAGCTTGGAGGGCGGGGAGCTGTTTTTT. Translated: CASSLEGGELFF.

This rearrangement joins TRBV5-5 to TRBJ1-6; 7 nucleotides line up with TRBD1. CDR3 size: 15 residues. Germline V lookup: CDR1 SGHKS, CDR2 YYEKEE (reference sequence). V gave up 5 bases and J gave up 10 bases; unmatched junction bases: 12. The CDR3 protein is CASSSRGVVGSPLHF. DNA for the CDR3: TGTGCCAGCAGTTCCAGGGGGGTCGTTGGGTCACCCCTCCACTTT.

This clone was counted a single time. V is TRBV6-5 and J is TRBJ1-1; no definite D call. The CDR3 runs to 13 residues. Per germline, CDR1 MNHEY and CDR2 SVGAGI. Trimming left V 6 bases short and J 3 bases short, with 11 bases between. CDR3 sequence: CASRPRGDTEAFF. The CDR3 DNA sequence: TGTGCCAGCAGACCGCGAGGCGACACTGAAGCTTTCTTT.

This clone showed up just a few times. The chain combines TRBV3-1 (or the pseudogene TRBV3-2) with TRBJ1-6; D is unclear. Deletions cut 0 bases from V and 7 bases from J, with 4 bases between. Germline CDR1 and CDR2: LGHDT and YNNKEL (reference sequence). The CDR3 has 13 residues. The CDR3 DNA reads as TGTGCCAGCAGCCAAGATATAAATTCACCCCTCCACTTT. Amino acids: CASSQDINSPLHF.

This rearrangement joins TRBV11-2 to TRBJ1-1, with TRBD1 matching 8 bases. The CDR3 loop spans 15 amino acids. V trimming: 5 bases; J trimming: 4 bases; junction bases outside the gene matches: 9. Germline V gene data show CDR1 as SGHAT and CDR2 as FQNNGV. CDR3 amino acids: CASSPARGLGTEAFF. The CDR3 DNA is TGTGCCAGCAGCCCGGCCAGGGGGCTAGGCACTGAAGCTTTCTTT.

The V and J genes are TRBV9 and TRBJ1-1; 7 nucleotides agree with TRBD1. The V and J ends lost 1 base and 3 bases, in that order; junction bases with no gene match: 3. Germline V CDR1 and CDR2: SGDLS, YYNGEE. CDR3 length: 14 amino acids. The CDR3 DNA follows: TGTGCCAGCAGCGTACTTACAGGGGACACTGAAGCTTTCTTT. It is translated as CASSVLTGDTEAFF.

The V call is TRBV29-1, the J call TRBJ2-5; D is possibly TRBD2 (5 bases). This CDR3 contains 15 residues. Germline assignment: CDR1 SQVTM and CDR2 ANQGSEA. V was shortened by 3 bases and J by 5 bases, with 19 bases between the two germline ends. CDR3 sequence reads: CSVEARGLPRETQYF. The DNA for the CDR3 is TGCAGCGTTGAGGCCCGAGGACTCCCCAGGGAGACCCAGTACTTC.

The chain employs TRBV15 and TRBJ2-1; D tentatively fits TRBD1 or TRBD2 (5 bases each). This CDR3 spans 16 amino acids. Trimming pared 0 bases from V and 9 bases from J, leaving 18 bases between. Germline loops: CDR1 LNHNV, CDR2 YYDKDF (reference sequence). The CDR3 nucleotides read TGTGCCACCAGCAGAGATCGGGGCAGTCAAGGAGGTGAGCAGTTCTTC. This translates into CATSRDRGSQGGEQFF.

V gene TRBV7-6 combines with J gene TRBJ1-2; D is unclear. CDR1 and CDR2 (germline): SGHVS, FNYEAQ. The V gene lost 5 bases and the J gene lost 6 bases, with 10 bases spanning the gap. This CDR3 comprises 12 residues. CDR3 DNA sequence: TGTGCCAGCAGCCTGGCCGGGGATGGCTACACCTTC. The encoded protein is CASSLAGDGYTF.

V gene TRBV19 combines with J gene TRBJ1-1; no clear D. This CDR3 region has 13 residues. V lost 6 bases and J 1 base, leaving 9 bases between the germline ends. CDR1 and CDR2 from the germline V gene are LNHDA and SQIVND (reference sequence). This CDR3 reads CASREEGNTEAFF. In DNA form, the CDR3 reads TGTGCCAGTAGAGAGGAGGGGAACACTGAAGCTTTCTTT.

For the CDR3, the DNA is TGCGCCAGCAGTCCCGACTCTACCTACGAGCAGTACTTC. Its protein product is CASSPDSTYEQYF. The rearrangement joins TRBV5-1 to TRBJ2-7, with D unresolved. Germline CDR1 SGHRS, CDR2 YFSETQ. The CDR3 runs to 13 residues. V was clipped by 5 bases and J by 2 bases, with 11 bases between them.